A single T cell receptor (beta chain) is shown here with its context. This clone was recorded at least ten times. It has no known antigen specificity. Per-nucleotide qualities are absent, and no much larger clonotype sits a single base away. Different DNA sequences within this sample yield the same CDR3. All of the isolated RNA was reverse transcribed with the High Capacity cDNA Reverse Transcription Kit, so expressed TCRB transcripts were sequenced. Naive, central memory and regulatory T cell samples underwent deep immunoSEQ sequencing, averaging around 3.7 million total reads per sample. After sorted cells were lysed in RLT buffer, RNA was extracted with DNase-treated RNeasy Micro or Mini kits, with the choice depending on cell number. Each cell subset was processed separately to prevent cross-contamination, with patient and healthy donor samples processed together. TCRB sequences were amplified from cDNA with the immunoSEQ multiplex PCR, producing 87-bp fragments spanning the CDR3 region. Sequencing of the amplicons was performed on the Illumina HiSeq platform. The authors' analysis ran thus. PCR bias was computationally corrected using synthetic template baselines, reads within Hamming distance 2 were collapsed, and singletons that could not be merged were discarded. Reads were aligned against IMGT so that V, D and J genes, CDR3 length and insertions or deletions at six rearrangement sites could be assigned. Within each subset, clonotype counts were normalized to sorted cell number, after which true diversity and Gini coefficients were computed with the tcR R package. The overlap coefficient, calculated on TCRB nucleotide sequences, was used to quantify repertoire sharing. Not all clones reach the TCRdb copy of this immuneACCESS table, which keeps in-frame sequences only. Checked studies attribute under half of the gap to unresolved V genes and leave the rest unexplained. V and J calls and clone size follow that table, whereas D and trimming were derived from the DNA. In all, the sample holds about 240,000 clones, and 25% to 30% of those were seen once. Under 4.5% of the sample lies in the top ten.

Each donor gave one peripheral blood draw, approximately 110 mL on average, collected into heparinised tubes. A BD FACSAria II was used to sort naive, central memory, regulatory and stem cell-like memory CD4+ T cells with a panel that included CD45RO, CCR7, CD25, CD127, CD95 and CD27. Every sorted population had a purity above 98%. Right away, PBMCs were isolated by Lymphoprep density gradient centrifugation and were stained directly, with no culture step. Samples were stained and sorted in pairs, with one healthy donor and one patient per experiment, so that batch effects were minimized. The sample is drawn from a study of beta chain features in type 1 diabetes (dated by TCRdb to the late 2010s). In the study overall: Mean age, gender distribution, total cell number and subset yield did not differ between patients and healthy donors. Across all samples, 90 million to 130 million sorted cells were examined, and cell number per subset correlated strongly with RNA yield. In the study, TCRB repertoires of sorted circulating CD4+ T cell subsets from recently diagnosed type 1 diabetes patients were compared with those of matched healthy donors. Regulatory and stem cell-like memory subsets were obtained from only 8 patients and roughly 8 healthy donors, while naive and central memory subsets were obtained from all 30 or so donors.

CDR1 and CDR2, per the germline V gene, are MDHEN and SYDVKM. The CDR3 spans 13 residues, from the cysteine through the phenylalanine. CDR3 DNA only is kept here, 39 bases in frame from base 1. V is pared back by 7 bases and J by 1 base, with 9 bases lying between the germline termini. Here is what the overall study found, with its caveats: Type 1 diabetes patients showed a moderate but significant shortening of TCRB CDR3 length in all four CD4+ subsets. PCR might favor shorter templates, but patient and control samples were amplified and corrected together, so any skew would affect both groups equally. The naive, central memory and regulatory TCRB repertoires appeared to resemble one another more closely among patients than among healthy donors. Because small numbers of individuals were included in the HLA sub-analyses, any influence of HLA type on TCRB rearrangement was left unresolved. Fewer insertions and more nucleotide deletions at VDJ recombination sites were observed in patients with type 1 diabetes, implying thymic rearrangement abnormalities. Because cDNA was sequenced instead of genomic DNA, activated cells with high expression could be over-represented, although the groups did not differ in activation or CD3 levels.

The TCR comes from a man aged 25 to 40 in good health. The sample consisted of central memory CD4+ T cells from blood. Recombination linked TRBV28 to TRBJ2-3; D gene: possibly TRBD2, on 5 matching bases. CDR3 loop: CASTPGGTDTQYF. Here is the DNA: TGTGCCAGCACCCCCGGGGGCACAGATACGCAGTATTTT.